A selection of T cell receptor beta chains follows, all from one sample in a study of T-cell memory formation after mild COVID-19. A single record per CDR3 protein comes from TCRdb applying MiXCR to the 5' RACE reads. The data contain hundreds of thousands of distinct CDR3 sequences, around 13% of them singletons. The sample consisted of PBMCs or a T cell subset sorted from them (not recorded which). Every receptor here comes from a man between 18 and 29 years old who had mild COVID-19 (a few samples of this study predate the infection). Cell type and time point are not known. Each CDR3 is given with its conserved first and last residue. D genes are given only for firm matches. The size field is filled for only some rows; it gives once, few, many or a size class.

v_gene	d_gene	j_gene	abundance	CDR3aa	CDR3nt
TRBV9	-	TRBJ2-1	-	CASSVVGSPSDEQFF	TGTGCCAGCAGCGTAGTAGGATCCCCCTCGGATGAGCAGTTCTTC
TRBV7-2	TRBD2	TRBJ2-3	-	CASSRRPAGAADTQYF	TGTGCCAGCAGCCGACGACCAGCGGGGGCGGCAGATACGCAGTATTTT
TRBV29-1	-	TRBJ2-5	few	CSVRPGAGGTQYF	TGCAGCGTGCGCCCGGGGGCCGGGGGGACCCAGTACTTC
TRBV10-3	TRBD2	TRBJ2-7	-	CAISELSGGALHEQYF	TGTGCCATCAGTGAGTTAAGCGGGGGGGCCCTCCACGAGCAGTACTTC
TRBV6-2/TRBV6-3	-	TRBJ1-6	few	CASSYSEASYNSPLHF	TGTGCCAGCAGTTACTCGGAGGCCTCCTATAATTCACCCCTCCACTTT
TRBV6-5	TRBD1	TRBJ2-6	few	CASTVDWTGLSTGANVLTF	TGTGCCAGCACCGTAGACTGGACAGGACTCTCCACTGGGGCCAACGTCCTGACTTTC
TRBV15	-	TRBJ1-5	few	CATSRDRGRNQPQHF	TGTGCCACCAGCAGAGACAGGGGACGGAATCAGCCCCAGCATTTT
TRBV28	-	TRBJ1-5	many	CAYSVNNQPQHF	TGTGCCTACTCGGTGAACAATCAGCCCCAGCATTTT
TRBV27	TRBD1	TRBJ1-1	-	CASSLGGTGNTEAFF	TGTGCCAGCAGTTTGGGGGGGACAGGGAACACTGAAGCTTTCTTT
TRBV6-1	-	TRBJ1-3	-	CASSAGTSSSGNTIYF	TGTGCCAGCAGTGCCGGGACGTCCAGTTCCGGAAACACCATATATTTT
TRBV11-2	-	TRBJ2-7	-	CASSFRLLANSYEQYF	TGTGCCAGCAGCTTCCGACTTCTAGCAAATTCCTACGAGCAGTACTTC
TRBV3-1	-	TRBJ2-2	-	CASSQTTTEPNTGELFF	TGTGCCAGCAGCCAAACTACGACAGAGCCTAACACCGGGGAGCTGTTTTTT
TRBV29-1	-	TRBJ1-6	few	CSARPDSNSPLHF	TGCAGCGCGCGACCGGACAGCAATTCACCCCTCCACTTT
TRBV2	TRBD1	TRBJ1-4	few	CASSGGDSPNEKLFF	TGTGCCAGCAGTGGCGGGGACAGTCCTAATGAAAAACTGTTTTTT
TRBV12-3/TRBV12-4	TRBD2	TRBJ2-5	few	CASSPRGGGNQETQYF	TGTGCCAGCAGCCCCAGGGGCGGGGGGAATCAAGAGACCCAGTACTTC
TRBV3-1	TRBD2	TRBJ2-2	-	CASRRLAGGRDTGELFF	TGTGCCAGCAGGAGACTAGCGGGGGGGCGAGACACCGGGGAGCTGTTTTTT
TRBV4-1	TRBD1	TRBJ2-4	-	CASRGQGENIQYF	TGCGCCAGCAGGGGACAGGGGGAAAACATTCAGTACTTC
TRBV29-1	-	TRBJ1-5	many	CSATLGGDQPQHF	TGCAGCGCTACCCTCGGGGGAGATCAGCCCCAGCATTTT
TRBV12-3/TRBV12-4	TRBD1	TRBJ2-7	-	CASNTPGGGEQYF	TGTGCCAGCAACACCCCAGGGGGCGGCGAGCAGTACTTC
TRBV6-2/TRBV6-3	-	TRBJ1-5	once	CASSLPYSNQPQHF	TGTGCCAGCAGCCTTCCTTATAGCAATCAGCCCCAGCATTTT
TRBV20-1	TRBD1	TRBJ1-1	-	CSASAPGQGKTEAFF	TGCAGTGCTAGCGCACCGGGACAGGGGAAAACTGAAGCTTTCTTT
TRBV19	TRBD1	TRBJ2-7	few	CASSGQGYYEQYF	TGTGCCAGTTCAGGACAGGGATACTACGAGCAGTACTTC
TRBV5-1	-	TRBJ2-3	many	CASSWQVPSTDTQYF	TGCGCCAGCAGCTGGCAGGTCCCTAGCACAGATACGCAGTATTTT
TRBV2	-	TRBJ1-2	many	CASGARSYGYTF	TGTGCCAGCGGGGCACGTAGCTATGGCTACACCTTC
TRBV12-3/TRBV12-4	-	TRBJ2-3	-	CASSPPGRGDTQYF	TGTGCCAGCAGTCCCCCGGGACGGGGAGATACGCAGTATTTT
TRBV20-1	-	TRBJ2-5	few	CSAGRGPNQETQYF	TGCAGCGCGGGACGGGGGCCCAACCAAGAGACCCAGTACTTC
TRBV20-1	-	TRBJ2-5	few	CSARSDRNQETQYF	TGCAGTGCTAGATCCGACAGAAACCAAGAGACCCAGTACTTC
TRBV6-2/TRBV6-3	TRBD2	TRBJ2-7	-	CASSPLLAGGSYEQYF	TGTGCCAGCAGTCCCCTACTAGCGGGGGGGTCCTACGAGCAGTACTTC
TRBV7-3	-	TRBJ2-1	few	CASSPQTRSEQFF	TGTGCCAGCAGCCCGCAGACTAGATCTGAGCAGTTCTTC
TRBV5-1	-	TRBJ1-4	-	CASSSDLPGVNEKLFF	TGCGCCAGCAGCTCGGATCTTCCAGGGGTAAATGAAAAACTGTTTTTT
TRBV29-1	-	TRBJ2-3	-	CSAGRGRTDTQYF	TGCAGCGCTGGGAGGGGGCGCACAGATACGCAGTATTTT
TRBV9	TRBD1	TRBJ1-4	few	CASTPNRTGGSVREKLFF	TGTGCCAGCACTCCCAACAGGACAGGGGGTTCGGTTCGTGAAAAACTGTTTTTT
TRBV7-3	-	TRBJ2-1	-	CASSLGLGTEQFF	TGTGCCAGCAGCTTGGGACTTGGTACGGAGCAGTTCTTC
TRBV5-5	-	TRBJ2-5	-	CASSTDWEETQYF	TGTGCCAGCAGTACAGATTGGGAAGAGACCCAGTACTTC
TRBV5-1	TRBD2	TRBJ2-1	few	CASSGGVWGEQFF	TGCGCCAGCAGCGGGGGGGTCTGGGGTGAGCAGTTCTTC
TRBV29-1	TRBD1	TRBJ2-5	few	CSVDGAQGARETQYF	TGCAGCGTTGACGGGGCACAGGGGGCACGAGAGACCCAGTACTTC
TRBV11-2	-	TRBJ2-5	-	CASSTTPGAGTQYF	TGTGCCAGCAGCACCACCCCCGGGGCAGGGACCCAGTACTTC
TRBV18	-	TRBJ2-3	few	CASSPFGAPDTQYF	TGTGCCAGCTCACCATTTGGTGCTCCAGATACGCAGTATTTT
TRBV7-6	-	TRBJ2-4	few	CASSLIHAPENIQYF	TGTGCCAGCAGCTTAATCCATGCCCCCGAAAACATTCAGTACTTC
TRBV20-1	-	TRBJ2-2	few	CSARATGWDTGELFF	TGCAGTGCTAGAGCCACGGGATGGGACACCGGGGAGCTGTTTTTT
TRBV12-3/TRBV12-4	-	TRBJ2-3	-	CASSSSLPSTDTQYF	TGTGCCAGCAGTTCGTCTTTACCTAGCACAGATACGCAGTATTTT
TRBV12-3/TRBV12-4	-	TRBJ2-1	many	CASSPSWGGPYNEQFF	TGTGCCAGCAGTCCCTCCTGGGGCGGACCGTACAATGAGCAGTTCTTC
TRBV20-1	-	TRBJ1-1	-	CSARQDRGAAFF	TGCAGTGCTAGACAGGACAGAGGGGCAGCTTTCTTT
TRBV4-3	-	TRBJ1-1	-	CASSQDLGRTDAFF	TGCGCCAGCAGCCAAGATTTGGGCCGAACAGACGCTTTCTTT
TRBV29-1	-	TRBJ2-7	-	CSVEDGGFEQYF	TGCAGCGTTGAAGATGGGGGTTTCGAGCAGTACTTC
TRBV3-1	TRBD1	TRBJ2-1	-	CASSPRDRAGNEQFF	TGTGCCAGCAGCCCCCGGGACAGGGCGGGCAATGAGCAGTTCTTC
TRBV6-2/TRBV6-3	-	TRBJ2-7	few	CASTSPGLAYEQYF	TGTGCCAGCACTAGCCCGGGACTCGCATACGAGCAGTACTTC